This record looks at one TCR beta chain sequence and its context. The target antigen is unknown. This entry is derived from a study of cytomegalovirus exposure and HLA in healthy donors. Study results and caveats: A later analysis showed HLA-associated TCR beta chains outstripping equally common others in clonal expansion. The majority of CMV-associated TCR beta chains were reported as apparently HLA-restricted in a later analysis.

The primer mix had 60 Vbeta and 13 Jbeta primers. Generated by immunoSEQ multiplex PCR, the TCRdb table keeps only in-frame clones and is missing some. The sample has roughly 90,000 clones, approximately 88% seen once; the top ten hold about 2.1%. The junction had 15 bases not matched to a gene; V was cut back by 5 bases and J by 4 bases. The germline V gene has CDR1 PRHDT and CDR2 FYEKMQ (reference sequence). The CDR3 length is 17 residues. Sequencing used PBMCs. This chain uses TRBV13 with TRBJ2-7; TRBD2 matches 9 bases. The sequence derives from a young man in good health and CMV-seronegative. In DNA form, the CDR3 reads TGTGCCAGCAGCCCTGGCGGGGGTAGCGGGAGTTCGTACGAGCAGTACTTC. Translating gives CASSPGGGSGSSYEQYF.